A single sample gave rise to the 13 T cell receptor beta chains below, sequenced in a study of B cell selection in AIRE deficiency. Sequencing was performed with immunoSEQ multiplex PCR; in TCRdb, only in-frame clones are kept and a portion is missing. The top ten clones hold 0.8% to 1.2% of a sample with about 14,000 clones, just over 90% of them seen once. The regulatory T cell sort gate was CD4+CD25hiCD127low/negative. The sequenced sample was Tregs sorted from PBMCs. Every receptor here comes from a human donor with AIRE deficiency.

The rearrangement joins TRBV5-5 to TRBJ2-7; 7 bases line up with TRBD1. V gave up 4 bases and J gave up 3 bases; unmatched junction bases: 13. The germline V gene encodes CDR1 SGHKS and CDR2 YYEKEE (reference sequence). CDR3 length: 16 amino acids. The chain's CDR3 is CASSQTQGIVLYEQYF. The CDR3 bases are TGTGCCAGCAGCCAAACACAGGGGATCGTGCTCTACGAGCAGTACTTC.

This clone was counted a few times. The chain couples TRBV9 to TRBJ2-2, with 7 bases that match TRBD1. The CDR3 length is 13 residues. Looked up from germline, CDR1 is SGDLS and CDR2 is YYNGEE. Unmatched junction bases numbered 4, after V lost 5 bases and J lost 6 bases. In DNA, the CDR3 is TGTGCCAGCAGGAGAGGGGGCGCCGGGGAGCTGTTTTTT. Translating gives CASRRGGAGELFF.

This chain joins TRBV10-3 and TRBJ2-5, with D unclear. Germline CDR1 reads ENHRY; CDR2 reads SYGVKD. V was shortened by 0 bases and J by 2 bases, with 13 bases between the two germline ends. This CDR3 has 16 residues. This CDR3 reads CAISESTSARQETQYF. The CDR3 region has the DNA TGTGCCATCAGTGAGTCAACATCAGCAAGACAAGAGACCCAGTACTTC.

This chain links TRBV6-6 with TRBJ2-7, with 8 positions matching TRBD1. CDR1 is MNHNY, CDR2 SVGAGI, per germline (reference sequence). J gave up 2 bases and V 6 bases, and 9 bases lay outside the gene matches. The length of the CDR3 is 15 residues. Here the CDR3 reads CASRGPGQDPYEQYF. CDR3 bases: TGTGCCAGCAGAGGGCCGGGACAGGACCCCTACGAGCAGTACTTC.

The CDR3 is CASSLTSGYEQYF. In DNA, the CDR3 is TGTGCCAGCAGCTTAACTAGCGGGTACGAGCAGTACTTC. The chain uses TRBV7-3 and TRBJ2-7; 7 bases match TRBD2. With V trimmed by 0 bases and J by 4 bases, 0 bases remained unmatched. This CDR3 comprises 13 residues. The germline V gene encodes CDR1 SGHTA and CDR2 FQGTGA.

This chain uses TRBV14 with TRBJ2-1; D is perhaps TRBD1 (5 bases). From germline, CDR1 is SGHDN and CDR2 FVKESK. The CDR3 is made up of 15 amino acids. With 1 base removed from V and 1 base from J, the gap between germline ends came to 8 bases. The CDR3 DNA reads TGTGCCAGCAGCCAAGCAGGGTTGTCCTACAATGAGCAGTTCTTC. Amino acid sequence: CASSQAGLSYNEQFF.

The chain employs TRBV6-4 and TRBJ1-4; D might be TRBD1 (6 bases). Germline CDR1 MRHNA, CDR2 SNTAGT. CDR3 length: 13 residues. V gave up 7 bases and J gave up 0 bases, with 6 bases separating them. CDR3 DNA sequence: TGTGCCAGCACAGGGGCAACTAATGAAAAACTGTTTTTT. Protein product: CASTGATNEKLFF.

V is TRBV28 and J is TRBJ1-4; the D is unclear. V was clipped by 2 bases and J by 8 bases, with 6 bases between them. The CDR3 consists of 12 residues. Germline loops: CDR1 MDHEN, CDR2 SYDVKM. The CDR3 DNA follows: TGTGCCAGCAGTTTAAATCGCGAAAAACTGTTTTTT. Protein product: CASSLNREKLFF.

The chain has TRBV28 and TRBJ1-5; D is unclear. Trimming stripped 3 bases from V and 4 bases from J, with 13 bases between. Germline V CDR1 and CDR2: MDHEN, SYDVKM. The CDR3 length is 15 residues. DNA of the CDR3: TGTGCCAGCAGTTTGGATGGGGTGAGGAATCAGCCCCAGCATTTT. This gives the protein CASSLDGVRNQPQHF.

V gene TRBV7-2 combines with J gene TRBJ1-5; D unresolved. From germline, CDR1 is SGHTA and CDR2 FQGNSA. The CDR3 runs to 16 residues. Trimming pared 5 bases from V and 2 bases from J, leaving 16 bases between. The CDR3 loop reads CASSPPGRVGNQPQHF. The CDR3 DNA follows: TGTGCCAGCAGCCCCCCCGGGAGGGTTGGCAATCAGCCCCAGCATTTT.

The genes are TRBV5-1 and TRBJ1-1, with TRBD1 identical over 9 bases. The CDR3 totals 15 residues. Trimming removed 3 bases from V and 4 bases from J; junction bases left unmatched: 7. Germline V CDR1 and CDR2: SGHRS, YFSETQ. CDR3: CASSWTGASGTEAFF. The CDR3 DNA follows: TGCGCCAGCAGCTGGACAGGGGCTAGTGGCACTGAAGCTTTCTTT.

V and J are TRBV29-1 and TRBJ2-5; 8 bases agree with TRBD2. In germline, CDR1 is SQVTM, CDR2 ANQGSEA. This CDR3 comprises 13 residues. Trimming removed 7 bases from V and 5 bases from J; junction bases left unmatched: 9. The CDR3 region is CSAIRGGRETQYF. The CDR3 DNA reads TGCAGCGCCATTCGCGGGGGGAGGGAGACCCAGTACTTC.

The V call is TRBV7-2, the J call TRBJ2-7; D call uncertain. The V gene's germline CDR1 is SGHTA and CDR2 FQGNSA. This CDR3 has 15 residues. V lost 0 bases, J lost 0 bases, and 9 bases lay in between. CDR3 nucleotide sequence: TGTGCCAGCAGCTTAGCACTGACTTTCTCCTACGAGCAGTACTTC. Translation: CASSLALTFSYEQYF.